These 9 T cell receptor beta chains share one sample of origin, sequenced in a study of cytomegalovirus exposure and HLA in healthy donors (dated by TCRdb to about 2017). Library preparation was by the immunoSEQ multiplex PCR assay. The multiplex PCR relied on a mix of 60 forward primers for TCR Vbeta segments and 13 reverse primers for TCR Jbeta segments. What TCRdb holds here is the immuneACCESS table cut down to in-frame rearrangements. Part of the clones is not present; checked against another copy, under half of the missing clones reflect an unresolved V gene, and the others are unexplained. This sample gives around 100,000 clones in total; roughly 78% of them show up just once. Jointly, the top ten make up about 3.1% of the sample. Input material: PBMCs. These receptors all come from a woman between 40 and 50 years old in good health and CMV-seronegative.

The V and J genes are TRBV19 and TRBJ2-2, with 7 bases matching TRBD1. J lost 2 bases, V lost 7 bases, and 7 bases had no gene match. This CDR3 spans 15 amino acids. Germline loops: CDR1 LNHDA, CDR2 SQIVND (reference sequence). CDR3 sequence reads: CASNRDRANTGELFF. CDR3 DNA sequence: TGTGCCAGTAACCGAGACAGGGCAAACACCGGGGAGCTGTTTTTT.

This sequence joins TRBV11-2 and TRBJ2-1, with TRBD1 matching over 7 bases. Trimming at V came to 5 bases and at J to 5 bases, leaving 3 bases not matched to a gene. The length of the CDR3 is 13 residues. Germline CDR1 is SGHAT and CDR2 is FQNNGV. The CDR3 nucleotides are TGTGCCAGCAGCAGGGACAGAAACAATGAGCAGTTCTTC. Protein product: CASSRDRNNEQFF. The full variable domain, in which reference TRBV11-2 and TRBJ2-1 provide the parts outside the CDR3, is EAGVAQSPRYKIIEKRQSVAFWCNPISGHATLYWYQQILGQGPKLLIQFQNNGVVDDSQLPKDRFSAERLKGVDSTLKIQPAKLEDSAVYLCASSRDRNNEQFFGPGTRLTVL.

V is TRBV4-3 and J is TRBJ2-1; 9 bases align to TRBD2. In germline, CDR1 is LGHNA, CDR2 YSLEER. This CDR3 contains 16 residues. V gave up 2 bases and J gave up 5 bases; unmatched junction bases: 7. The CDR3 loop is CASSQRGPSGNNEQFF. As DNA, the CDR3 is TGCGCCAGCAGCCAAAGGGGTCCTAGCGGGAACAATGAGCAGTTCTTC.

The chain combines TRBV1 with TRBJ2-5; TRBD1 is the table's D call and was not checked against the DNA. TRBV1 is assigned pseudogene status. There are 17 residues in the CDR3. DNA for the CDR3: TGCACCAGCAGCCAAGGATGGGACAGGGGTTACCAAGAGACCCAGTACTTC. This codes for CTSSQGWDRGYQETQYF.

The chain recombines TRBV29-1 with TRBJ1-1; D call uncertain. Per germline, CDR1 SQVTM and CDR2 ANQGSEA. The CDR3 has 10 residues. V lost 6 bases to trimming and J lost 10 bases, with 12 bases between them. DNA for the CDR3: TGCAGCGTCTTCCGGGGTAGAGCTTTCTTT. Encoded protein: CSVFRGRAFF.

This chain uses TRBV7-2 with TRBJ1-2, with TRBD1 as a possible D gene (5 bases). CDR1 and CDR2 (germline): SGHTA, FQGNSA. The CDR3 length is 17 residues. V was trimmed by 1 base and J by 5 bases, leaving 20 bases between them. This chain's CDR3 is CASSLDSDSAVWYGYTF. CDR3 nucleotide sequence: TGTGCCAGCAGCTTAGATTCCGACAGTGCCGTATGGTATGGCTACACCTTC.

The V and J genes are TRBV5-8 and TRBJ1-2; 8 bases are a match to TRBD1. CDR1 is SGHTS and CDR2 is YDEGEE in the germline V gene. The CDR3 spans 14 residues. The V and J ends lost 3 bases and 4 bases, in that order; junction bases with no gene match: 5. The CDR3 protein is CASSYRQGLYGYTF. In DNA, the CDR3 is TGTGCCAGCAGCTACCGACAGGGGCTCTATGGCTACACCTTC.

The chain joins TRBV7-9 to TRBJ1-5; D possibly corresponds to TRBD1 (5 bases). Trimming stripped 5 bases from V and 9 bases from J, with 20 bases between. CDR1 and CDR2 (germline): SEHNR, FQNEAQ (reference sequence). CDR3 length: 15 residues. As DNA, the CDR3 is TGTGCCAGCAGCCCTGGGGGGGATCCTTGGGTGCCCCAGCATTTT. This translates into CASSPGGDPWVPQHF.

The chain couples TRBV29-1 to TRBJ2-5, with 13 positions matching TRBD2. The CDR3 is made up of 14 amino acids. The germline V gene encodes CDR1 SQVTM and CDR2 ANQGSEA. V shed 8 bases and J 5 bases; nucleotides not matched to a gene: 8. The CDR3 reads CSLRTSGSSETQYF. Written as DNA, the CDR3 is TGCAGCTTACGGACTAGCGGGAGTTCGGAGACCCAGTACTTC.